Following are 20 T cell receptor beta chains from one sample sequenced in a study of PD-L1 blockade in urothelial cancer. TCRdb's table, derived via immunoSEQ multiplex PCR, lists solely in-frame clones and lacks some. In the table there are some 80,000 clones, about 85% of which are singletons. The sample in question was PBMCs, obtained around atezolizumab (anti-PD-L1) treatment. The receptors were sampled from a woman in her sixties or seventies with urothelial cancer.

The chain combines TRBV27 with TRBJ2-5; 7 bases fit TRBD2. This CDR3 spans 14 amino acids. From germline, CDR1 is MNHEY and CDR2 SMNVEV (reference sequence). With 3 bases clipped from V and 2 bases from J, the junction kept 3 bases outside the gene matches. The CDR3 region is CASSFLAAQETQYF. CDR3 nucleotides: TGTGCCAGCAGTTTCCTAGCGGCACAAGAGACCCAGTACTTC.

The rearrangement uses TRBV9 and TRBJ1-2, with TRBD1 matching 7 bases. The length of the CDR3 is 14 residues. V trimming: 3 bases; J trimming: 4 bases; junction bases outside the gene matches: 6. Germline V CDR1 and CDR2: SGDLS, YYNGEE. CDR3 protein: CASSGQGETYGYTF. For the CDR3, the DNA is TGTGCCAGCAGCGGACAGGGTGAGACCTATGGCTACACCTTC.

The rearrangement links TRBV9 to TRBJ2-1; 10 positions match TRBD2. V shed 2 bases and J 4 bases; nucleotides not matched to a gene: 6. The CDR3 runs to 16 residues. Per germline, CDR1 SGDLS and CDR2 YYNGEE. The CDR3 DNA sequence: TGTGCCAGCAGCGTTTCTGGACTAGCGGATTACAATGAGCAGTTCTTC. Amino acid sequence: CASSVSGLADYNEQFF.

The rearrangement uses TRBV5-1 and TRBJ1-5; D possibly corresponds to TRBD1 (5 bases). V was trimmed by 3 bases and J by 0 bases, leaving 28 bases between them. CDR1 and CDR2 from the germline V gene are SGHRS and YFSETQ. The CDR3 contains 21 residues. The CDR3: CASSCWGETAGALYSNQPQHF. CDR3 DNA: TGCGCCAGCAGCTGCTGGGGGGAGACAGCTGGGGCCTTATATAGCAATCAGCCCCAGCATTTT.

The chain employs TRBV5-8 and TRBJ2-1; possibly TRBD2 for D (6 bases). In germline, CDR1 is SGHTS, CDR2 YDEGEE. The V end was cut by 0 bases, the J end by 8 bases, with 12 bases between. CDR3 length equals 14 residues. In DNA form, the CDR3 reads TGTGCCAGCAGCTTGGTGGGACTTGGCGATGAGCAGTTCTTC. This codes for CASSLVGLGDEQFF.

The chain couples TRBV29-1 to TRBJ2-2; the match to TRBD2 covers 13 bases. The V gene's germline CDR1 is SQVTM and CDR2 ANQGSEA. With V trimmed by 2 bases and J by 5 bases, 5 bases remained unmatched. This CDR3 comprises 16 residues. Here the CDR3 DNA reads TGCAGCGTTGAATCCCCACTAGCGGGAGGGACCGGGGAGCTGTTTTTT. Amino acid sequence: CSVESPLAGGTGELFF.

This clone was counted once. V usage is TRBV5-8 and J usage is TRBJ1-5; 7 bases fit TRBD1. Losses at the gene ends were 3 bases for V and 0 bases for J; bases not matched to a gene: 9. The CDR3 loop spans 17 amino acids. Germline assignment: CDR1 SGHTS and CDR2 YDEGEE. CDR3 loop: CASSWDRDSYSNQPQHF. The DNA of the CDR3 is TGTGCCAGCAGCTGGGACCGGGACAGCTATAGCAATCAGCCCCAGCATTTT.

The table lists this clone with a count of one. The chain recombines TRBV5-1 with TRBJ2-5; the D gene is possibly TRBD2 (5 bases). The CDR3 totals 14 residues. V was cut by 3 bases and J by 4 bases, with 13 bases left in between. CDR1 is SGHRS, CDR2 YFSETQ, per germline. The CDR3 region is CASSWTAGGETQYF. In nucleotides, the CDR3 is TGCGCCAGCAGCTGGACGGCGGGCGGAGAGACCCAGTACTTC.

The chain carries TRBV29-1 and TRBJ1-2, with D possibly TRBD1 on 5 matching bases. Germline assignment: CDR1 SQVTM and CDR2 ANQGSEA. Trimming took off 7 bases at V and 8 bases at J, with 17 bases between the two ends. The CDR3 contains 12 residues. CDR3 sequence: CSALPGDGGYTF. As DNA, the CDR3 is TGCAGCGCCCTCCCGGGGGATGGCGGCTACACCTTC. The variable domain in full, completed from reference TRBV29-1 and TRBJ1-2, reads SAVISQKPSRDICQRGTSLTIQCQVDSQVTMMFWYRQQPGQSLTLIATANQGSEATYESGFVIDKFPISRPNLTFSTLTVSNMSPEDSSIYLCSALPGDGGYTFGSGTRLTVV.

The V call is TRBV28, the J call TRBJ1-2, with D perhaps matching TRBD1 (6 bases). Between the trimmed V and J ends, which lost 5 bases and 5 bases, there was a span of 21 bases. The CDR3 loop spans 16 amino acids. Germline V CDR1 and CDR2: MDHEN, SYDVKM. CDR3 sequence reads: CASSPGQPLASYGYTF. The CDR3 DNA follows: TGTGCCAGCAGTCCTGGACAGCCCCTAGCTAGTTATGGCTACACCTTC.

This clone showed up just a few times. This chain uses TRBV9 with TRBJ1-2, with 8 bases fitting TRBD1. V gave up 2 bases and J gave up 2 bases; unmatched junction bases: 5. This CDR3 region has 15 residues. CDR1 is SGDLS, CDR2 YYNGEE, per germline. The CDR3 sequence is CASSVGTGSNYGYTF. The CDR3 DNA sequence: TGTGCCAGCAGCGTCGGGACAGGAAGCAACTATGGCTACACCTTC.

The chain recombines TRBV5-1 with TRBJ2-7; maybe TRBD1 (6 bases). This CDR3 is built from 15 residues. Germline lookup yields CDR1 SGHRS and CDR2 YFSETQ. Trimming pared 3 bases from V and 5 bases from J, leaving 18 bases between. The DNA of the CDR3 is TGCGCCAGCAGCTCCCCTCCCCGGGACACTCACGAGCAGTACTTC. Encoded protein: CASSSPPRDTHEQYF.

V gene TRBV2 combines with J gene TRBJ2-2; possible D gene TRBD1, 6 bases. The CDR3 loop spans 15 amino acids. Germline lookup yields CDR1 SNHLY and CDR2 FYNNEI. Deletions cut 4 bases from V and 1 base from J, with 10 bases between. CDR3 in amino acids: CASSGRQVNTGELFF. The CDR3 region has the DNA TGTGCCAGCAGTGGTCGACAGGTGAACACCGGGGAGCTGTTTTTT.

This chain joins TRBV7-9 and TRBJ2-5; D unclear. Germline CDR1 SEHNR, CDR2 FQNEAQ (reference sequence). The length of the CDR3 is 11 residues. Trimming pared 6 bases from V and 3 bases from J, leaving 5 bases between. CDR3 sequence reads: CASRQEETQYF. CDR3 sequence (DNA): TGTGCCAGCAGACAAGAAGAGACCCAGTACTTC. The full variable domain, its missing parts supplied by reference TRBV7-9 and TRBJ2-5, is DTGVSQNPRHKITKRGQNVTFRCDPISEHNRLYWYRQTLGQGPEFLTYFQNEAQLEKSRLLSDRFSAERPKGSFSTLEIQRTEQGDSAMYLCASRQEETQYFGPGTRLLVL.

This clone was counted between two and nine times. V usage is TRBV6-6 and J usage is TRBJ2-7, with D possibly being TRBD2 (6 bases). V lost 6 bases, J lost 6 bases, and 18 bases lay in between. Germline-derived CDR1 and CDR2 are MNHNY and SVGAGI (reference sequence). The CDR3 consists of 14 residues. CDR3 sequence (DNA): TGTGCCAGCAGGGACGAATTGCGGGGTGGCGAGCAGTACTTC. Translated: CASRDELRGGEQYF.

The rearrangement uses TRBV6-5 and TRBJ1-2, with 8 bases that match TRBD1. Per germline, CDR1 MNHEY and CDR2 SVGAGI. The CDR3 loop spans 14 amino acids. J gave up 8 bases and V 0 bases, and 5 bases lay outside the gene matches. For the CDR3, the DNA is TGTGCCAGCAGTTACTCGACAGGGGCTGCGGGCTACACCTTC. Protein product: CASSYSTGAAGYTF.

This clone has just one count. The chain is built from TRBV18 and TRBJ2-5, with TRBD1 matching over 9 bases. Unmatched junction bases numbered 7, after V lost 0 bases and J lost 5 bases. Germline CDR1 reads KGHSH; CDR2 reads LQKENI. This CDR3 spans 16 amino acids. DNA for the CDR3: TGTGCCAGCTCACCACCGTTGGGACAGGGCCACGAGACCCAGTACTTC. Translation: CASSPPLGQGHETQYF.

The chain employs TRBV28 and TRBJ1-4; a possible D gene is TRBD1 (6 bases). CDR3 size: 16 residues. The V end was cut by 5 bases, the J end by 0 bases, with 13 bases between. Germline loops: CDR1 MDHEN, CDR2 SYDVKM. CDR3 sequence (DNA): TGTGCCAGCAGTCTGGGACAAACGACAACTAATGAAAAACTGTTTTTT. Its protein product is CASSLGQTTTNEKLFF.

The CDR3 nucleotides are TGTGCCAGCAGAGCTAGCGGGGGGAACACCGGGGAGCTGTTTTTT. Residues: CASRASGGNTGELFF. The chain combines TRBV28 with TRBJ2-2; 10 bases fit TRBD2. V dropped 6 bases and J dropped 1; count of bases not matched to a gene: 2. This CDR3 has 15 residues. Germline V lookup: CDR1 MDHEN, CDR2 SYDVKM.

The chain is built from TRBV2 and TRBJ1-1; D remains unclear. CDR3 length: 13 amino acids. V was shortened by 1 base and J by 1 base, with 4 bases between the two germline ends. Germline V gene data show CDR1 as SNHLY and CDR2 as FYNNEI. The chain's CDR3 is CASSEDGNTEAFF. The CDR3 nucleotides read TGTGCCAGCAGTGAAGACGGGAACACTGAAGCTTTCTTT.